This is a list of T cell receptor beta chains from one sample in a study of blood T cell repertoires in COVID-19. The method was immunoSEQ multiplex PCR; TCRdb's version includes in-frame clones alone and lacks a portion of them. The sample has 95,000 to 100,000 clones, around 85% seen once. Sequenced input: peripheral blood. The receptors were gathered from a woman in her seventies with active or convalescent COVID-19. Each CDR3 is given with its conserved first and last residue. The D gene is left open where the match is weak. Some rows mark clone size as missing; the rest say once, few, many or name a class of expanded clone.

>TRBJ1-2|-|TRBV7-2|TRBD1
TGTGCCAGCAGCCCGGACACAGGGGTCTATGGCTACACCTTC
CASSPDTGVYGYTF
>TRBJ1-2|-|TRBV30|TRBD1
TGTGCCTGCCGATTCCGGGACAGGGGGGAAGAGGGCTACACCTTC
CACRFRDRGEEGYTF
>TRBJ1-3|once|TRBV28|TRBD1
TGTGCCAGCAGACCTGGACAGGCTGGGAGTGGCACCATATATTTT
CASRPGQAGSGTIYF
>TRBJ1-2|few|TRBV6-2/TRBV6-3|TRBD1
TGTGCCAGCAGTTGGGACAGGGGTCTCTATGGCTACACCTTC
CASSWDRGLYGYTF
>TRBJ2-7|-|TRBV7-9|TRBD1
TGTGCCAGCAGCTTAGATGGGACAGGGGAGCAGTACTTC
CASSLDGTGEQYF
>TRBJ1-3|-|TRBV10-3|-
TGTGCCATCGGCCTCATCTCTGGAAACACCATATATTTT
CAIGLISGNTIYF
>TRBJ1-6|-|TRBV4-3|TRBD1
TGCGCCAGCAGCCAACAACAGGGGGCTTATGATTCACCCCTCCACTTT
CASSQQQGAYDSPLHF
>TRBJ2-5|-|TRBV7-6|TRBD2
TGTGCCAGCAGCTTGGGCGGGAGGGCCTCGTGGGAGACCCAGTACTTC
CASSLGGRASWETQYF
>TRBJ1-5|-|TRBV5-1|-
TGCGCCAGCAGCTTGGATGGAGGGGAACAGCCCCAGCATTTT
CASSLDGGEQPQHF
>TRBJ2-1|-|TRBV7-2|TRBD2
TGTGCCAGCAGACCGGGACTAGCGGTGAACAATGAGCAGTTCTTC
CASRPGLAVNNEQFF
>TRBJ2-7|-|TRBV24-1|-
TGTGCCACCAGCGAAGGAACAGGGTGGGGTCACGAGCAGTACTTC
CATSEGTGWGHEQYF
>TRBJ2-1|-|TRBV7-2|TRBD2
TGTGCCAGCAGCACCGGACTAGCGGGAAGGAATGAGCAGTTCTTC
CASSTGLAGRNEQFF
>TRBJ1-3|-|TRBV30|-
TGTGCCTGGAGTGCCCGAGCGGGCCGTGTTGGAAACACCATATATTTT
CAWSARAGRVGNTIYF
>TRBJ1-3|-|TRBV19|-
TGTGCCAGTAGAGTCGGAAGGAGCTCTGGAAACACCATATATTTT
CASRVGRSSGNTIYF
>TRBJ2-7|-|TRBV7-2|TRBD2
TGTGCCAGCAGCTGGGGACTAGCGGGAGGGGGTGACGAGCAGTACTTC
CASSWGLAGGGDEQYF
>TRBJ2-7|-|TRBV28|-
TGTGCCAGCAGCCCCCCCGGACACTCCTACGAGCAGTACTTC
CASSPPGHSYEQYF
>TRBJ2-7|-|TRBV4-3|-
TGCGCCAGCAGCCACCGACCCTATTCGGGGGATGGGGACGAGCAGTACTTC
CASSHRPYSGDGDEQYF
>TRBJ1-5|-|TRBV6-2/TRBV6-3|-
TGTGCCAGCAGTTACCCCACAGTCGATCAGCCCCAGCATTTT
CASSYPTVDQPQHF
>TRBJ2-2|-|TRBV7-2|TRBD1
TGTGCCAGCAGCTTAGTAGACAGGGGGCGGATTAACACCGGGGAGCTGTTTTTT
CASSLVDRGRINTGELFF
>TRBJ1-1|-|TRBV4-3|TRBD1
TGCGCCAGCAGCCAGGACAGGGGAGGTACTGAAGCTTTCTTT
CASSQDRGGTEAFF
>TRBJ2-1|-|TRBV2|-
TGTGCCAGCAAAGCGGGTGGGGGGAGCTCCTACAATGAGCAGTTCTTC
CASKAGGGSSYNEQFF
>TRBJ1-1|once|TRBV19|-
TGTGCCAGTAGGGAGGCTTCAGAGAACACTGAAGCTTTCTTT
CASREASENTEAFF
>TRBJ1-6|-|TRBV28|-
TGTGCCAGCAGTTCGCCAGGCGCCAATTCACCCCTCCACTTT
CASSSPGANSPLHF
>TRBJ1-6|-|TRBV18|-
TGTTTCAACCAAGCCGGGAATTCACCCCTCCACTTT
CFNQAGNSPLHF
>TRBJ2-5|-|TRBV29-1|TRBD1
TGCAGCGTTGATAGACAGGGCCAAGAGACCCAGTACTTC
CSVDRQGQETQYF
>TRBJ1-2|-|TRBV3-1/TRBV3-2|-
TGTGCCAGCAGCCAAGAGGTAGCACACTATGGCTACACCTTC
CASSQEVAHYGYTF
>TRBJ2-7|-|TRBV5-1|-
TGCGCCAGCAGCTCCCAACTAGAGTGGAGCTCCTACGAGCAGTACTTC
CASSSQLEWSSYEQYF
>TRBJ1-3|-|TRBV10-1|TRBD1
TGCGCCAGCAGACCCGGGACAGGGGTAGGCTCTGGAAACACCATATATTTT
CASRPGTGVGSGNTIYF
>TRBJ2-7|-|TRBV30|TRBD2
TGTGCCTGGAGAGCGGGACGCGGGACCTCCTACGAGCAGTACTTC
CAWRAGRGTSYEQYF
>TRBJ2-2|-|TRBV19|TRBD1
TGTGCCAGTACCCAGGGGGATCTGACCGGGGAGCTGTTTTTT
CASTQGDLTGELFF
>TRBJ1-6|-|TRBV25-1|TRBD1
TGTGCCAGCAGTGAAGGAGGGACAGAGAATTCACCCCTCCACTTT
CASSEGGTENSPLHF
>TRBJ1-6|-|TRBV3-1/TRBV3-2|-
TGTGCGACGGGGGAGAGCTCCTATAATTCACCCCTCCACTTT
CATGESSYNSPLHF
>TRBJ2-1|-|TRBV7-2|TRBD2
TGTGCCAGCAGCTTAGTGGCTAGCGGGGGGCTTAGTGAGCAGTTCTTC
CASSLVASGGLSEQFF
>TRBJ2-5|-|TRBV5-1|TRBD2
TGCGCCAGCAGCTTAACCGGGACTAGCGGAGTAGAGACCCAGTACTTC
CASSLTGTSGVETQYF
>TRBJ2-1|-|TRBV7-7|TRBD2
TGTGCTAGCAGCTTAATCAAAGGAGGGCGGGGGGTCTGGAATGAGCAGTTCTTC
CASSLIKGGRGVWNEQFF
>TRBJ1-5|-|TRBV6-6|TRBD1
TGTGCCAGCAGTTATCAGGGGGCAGGTCAGCCCCAGCATTTT
CASSYQGAGQPQHF
>TRBJ1-3|-|TRBV7-2|-
TGTGCCAGCAGCAGCCTAGGGGGGGCTGGAAACACCATATATTTT
CASSSLGGAGNTIYF
>TRBJ1-6|-|TRBV30|-
TGTGCCTGGAGACTATCATCCTATAATTCACCCCTCCACTTT
CAWRLSSYNSPLHF
>TRBJ2-1|-|TRBV7-2|-
TGTGCCAGCAGCTTAGTGGCTACCCGAGGCTACAATGAGCAGTTCTTC
CASSLVATRGYNEQFF
>TRBJ2-2|-|TRBV5-6|TRBD1
TGTGCCAGCAGCTTGGACAGGGGGCGTCCCGGGGAGCTGTTTTTT
CASSLDRGRPGELFF
>TRBJ1-5|-|TRBV5-6|TRBD1
TGTGCCATCAGGGCGGACAGGGGCAATCAGCCCCAGCATTTT
CAIRADRGNQPQHF
>TRBJ1-1|-|TRBV7-9|-
TGTGCCAGCACCGCGTTGTCCATCGTTAGCACTGAAGCTTTCTTT
CASTALSIVSTEAFF
>TRBJ2-5|-|TRBV29-1|TRBD2
TGCAGCGTGACTAGCGGGGGCCAGGAAGAGACCCAGTACTTC
CSVTSGGQEETQYF
>TRBJ1-1|-|TRBV30|-
TGTGCCTCAGACAGGTTGCGGAACACTGAAGCTTTCTTT
CASDRLRNTEAFF
>TRBJ1-4|once|TRBV7-3|-
TGTGCCAGCAGCTTAAGGCCGAATGAAAAACTGTTTTTT
CASSLRPNEKLFF
>TRBJ1-5|-|TRBV19|-
TGTGCCAGTAGTATTCGCCCGACAGGTAGCAATCAGCCCCAGCATTTT
CASSIRPTGSNQPQHF
>TRBJ2-7|once|TRBV5-1|-
TGCGCCAGCAGCTTGGGAGACTTCTCCTACGAGCAGTACTTC
CASSLGDFSYEQYF
>TRBJ2-1|-|TRBV18|TRBD1
TGTGCCAGCTCACCAACACCCCTGACAGGGGGGGACTACAATGAGCAGTTCTTC
CASSPTPLTGGDYNEQFF
>TRBJ2-1|-|TRBV7-9|TRBD2
TGTGCCAGCAGCTACGAGCTCGGGACTACTGCCTACAATGAGCAGTTCTTC
CASSYELGTTAYNEQFF
>TRBJ1-1|-|TRBV7-2|-
TGTGCCAGCAAATTAATCGGGAGCCTGAACACTGAAGCTTTCTTT
CASKLIGSLNTEAFF
>TRBJ2-7|-|TRBV7-2|TRBD2
TGTGCCAGCAGCTCGGGGGGAGCGGGACTCTACGAGCAGTACTTC
CASSSGGAGLYEQYF
>TRBJ2-5|-|TRBV11-3|TRBD2
TGTGCCAGCAGCCTCCGGGTATTAGCGGGAGGTTTTAGGGAGACCCAGTACTTC
CASSLRVLAGGFRETQYF
>TRBJ1-2|-|TRBV28|-
TGTGCCAGCAGTCCGGGCGGGACGGCAGCTAACTATGGCTACACCTTC
CASSPGGTAANYGYTF
>TRBJ1-1|-|TRBV11-1|-
TGTGCCAGCAGCTTAGAGGCGGCCAGGGATGGGACTGAAGCTTTCTTT
CASSLEAARDGTEAFF